This passage covers 3 T cell receptor beta chains from one sample sequenced in a study of T cell changes during pregnancy in multiple sclerosis. Produced via immunoSEQ multiplex PCR; TCRdb's table is partial and in-frame only. The table includes 50,000 to 60,000 clones, around 93% detected once. This specimen consisted of peripheral blood, obtained after pregnancy. The receptor set was obtained from a female donor in good health, enrolled as a control in a pregnancy study.

Remarks on this clone: A much larger clonotype is one base distant, so this may be a read error. The V call is TRBV6-5, the J call TRBJ1-5; TRBD1 matches 8 bases. From germline, CDR1 is MNHEY and CDR2 SVGAGI. This CDR3 region has 14 residues. With V trimmed by 5 bases and J by 1 base, 1 base remained unmatched. The CDR3 region is CASSRTGSNQPQHF. The CDR3 nucleotides read TGTGCCAGCAGTCGGACAGGGAGCAATCAGCCCCAGCATTTT.

The chain combines TRBV7-3 with TRBJ1-1; 7 bases map to TRBD1. The CDR3 consists of 13 residues. V trimming: 3 bases; J trimming: 4 bases; junction bases outside the gene matches: 2. CDR1 is SGHTA, CDR2 FQGTGA, per germline. The chain's CDR3 is CASSFDRATEAFF. The CDR3 DNA is TGTGCCAGCAGCTTTGACAGGGCCACTGAAGCTTTCTTT.

Concerning this clone: This specimen includes other DNA sequences encoding the same CDR3. CDR3 in DNA: TGTGCCAGCAGCGATGGGACTAGTGGGGGGAATGAGCAGTTCTTC. It codes for CASSDGTSGGNEQFF. This sequence joins TRBV9 and TRBJ2-1, with 8 bases aligning to TRBD2. The CDR3 has 15 amino acids. Trimming took 3 bases from V and 7 from J; bases not matched to a gene: 9. Per germline, CDR1 SGDLS and CDR2 YYNGEE. The full variable domain, its missing parts supplied by reference TRBV9 and TRBJ2-1, is DSGVTQTPKHLITATGQRVTLRCSPRSGDLSVYWYQQSLDQGLQFLIQYYNGEERAKGNILERFSAQQFPDLHSELNLSSLELGDSALYFCASSDGTSGGNEQFFGPGTRLTVL.